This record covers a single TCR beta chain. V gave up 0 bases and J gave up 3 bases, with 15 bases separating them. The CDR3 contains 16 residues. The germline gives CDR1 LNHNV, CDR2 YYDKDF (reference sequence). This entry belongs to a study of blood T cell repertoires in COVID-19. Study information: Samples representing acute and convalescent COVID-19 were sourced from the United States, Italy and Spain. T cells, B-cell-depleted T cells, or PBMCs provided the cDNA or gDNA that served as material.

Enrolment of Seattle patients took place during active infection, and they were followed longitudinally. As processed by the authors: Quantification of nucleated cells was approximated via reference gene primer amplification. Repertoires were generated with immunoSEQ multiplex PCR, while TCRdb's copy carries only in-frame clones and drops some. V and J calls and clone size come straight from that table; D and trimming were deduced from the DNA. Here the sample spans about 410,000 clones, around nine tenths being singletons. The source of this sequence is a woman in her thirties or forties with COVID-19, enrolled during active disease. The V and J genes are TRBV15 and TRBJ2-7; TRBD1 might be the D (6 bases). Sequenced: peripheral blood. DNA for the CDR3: TGTGCCACCAGCAGAGATCGCGGACAGTTAGTCTACGAGCAGTACTTC. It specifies CATSRDRGQLVYEQYF.